Presented here are 13 T cell receptor beta chains from one specimen sequenced in a study of blood T cell repertoires in COVID-19. TCRdb's copy holds only in-frame clones and misses some; the assay was immunoSEQ multiplex PCR. The table lists 60,000 to 80,000 clones, about nine tenths of them singletons. Source material: peripheral blood. Receptor source: a human donor in a cohort sampled during active COVID-19.

Note on this clone: One end of the junction varies from germline; a read error may be responsible. The V and J genes are TRBV5-4 and TRBJ2-7, with TRBD2 matching over 7 bases. CDR3 length equals 16 residues. From germline, CDR1 is SGHNT and CDR2 YYREEE (reference sequence). CDR3 nucleotides: TGTGCCGGCAGCTTGGGGGGGGTATGGGAGCCCTACGAGCAGTACTTC. Protein: CAGSLGGVWEPYEQYF.

This sequence joins TRBV19 and TRBJ1-2; no clear D gene. The CDR3 covers 16 residues. Germline V gene data show CDR1 as LNHDA and CDR2 as SQIVND (reference sequence). The V end lost 4 bases, the J end lost 5 bases, and 20 bases lay between the germline ends. The CDR3 here is CASSNTGGRAGYGYTF. CDR3 bases: TGTGCCAGTAGTAATACCGGCGGCCGAGCGGGGTATGGCTACACCTTC.

The gene calls are TRBV11-3 and TRBJ2-3; 7 nucleotides line up with TRBD1. This CDR3 contains 12 residues. CDR1 and CDR2 (germline): SGHNT, YENEEA. V dropped 3 bases and J dropped 9; count of bases not matched to a gene: 3. CDR3 residues: CASSFDRATQYF. The DNA for the CDR3 is TGTGCCAGCAGCTTTGACAGGGCGACGCAGTATTTT. The entire variable domain, with the rest obtained from reference TRBV11-3 and TRBJ2-3, is as follows: EAGVVQSPRYKIIEKKQPVAFWCNPISGHNTLYWYLQNLGQGPELLIRYENEEAVDDSQLPKDRFSAERLKGVDSTLKIQPAELGDSAVYLCASSFDRATQYFGPGTRLTVL.

This chain links TRBV4-1 with TRBJ1-4, with D maybe TRBD1 (5 bases). The CDR3 is 15 amino acids. Trimming removed 5 bases from V and 8 bases from J, with 18 bases in between. Germline V CDR1 and CDR2: MGHRA, YSYEKL. The CDR3: CASSTNKGREEKLFF. CDR3 nucleotide sequence: TGCGCCAGCAGCACCAATAAGGGGCGGGAGGAAAAACTGTTTTTT.

The chain employs TRBV9 and TRBJ2-7; D is perhaps TRBD1 (6 bases). The CDR3 has 19 amino acids. Trimming took off 1 base at V and 1 base at J, with 24 bases between the two ends. The germline gives CDR1 SGDLS, CDR2 YYNGEE. The CDR3 DNA follows: TGTGCCAGCAGCGTACGGCGAACAGGGAGTCTGGGGAGTTCCTACGAGCAGTACTTC. It yields the protein CASSVRRTGSLGSSYEQYF.

This clone was seen only a few times. The J gene is TRBJ1-5, the V gene TRBV10-3; the match to TRBD1 covers 8 bases. CDR3 size: 13 residues. CDR1 is ENHRY, CDR2 SYGVKD, per germline. The trim removed 10 bases at V and 5 bases at J, leaving 7 bases unmatched. Written as DNA, the CDR3 is TGTGCCACTGCCGGACAGGGCGATCAGCCCCAGCATTTT. This gives the protein CATAGQGDQPQHF.

J is TRBJ2-2 and V is TRBV7-6, with a weak D call TRBD1 (5 bases). V shed 1 base and J shed 7 bases, with 10 bases lying between them. Looked up from germline, CDR1 is SGHVS and CDR2 is FNYEAQ. The CDR3 spans 14 residues. Here the CDR3 DNA reads TGTGCCAGCAGCTTAGGGACAAGTGGCGGGGAGCTGTTTTTT. Its protein is CASSLGTSGGELFF.

This clone was seen once. The V and J genes are TRBV28 and TRBJ1-4; D possibly corresponds to TRBD1 (6 bases). V was clipped by 6 bases and J by 6 bases, with 17 bases between them. This CDR3 has 15 residues. Per the germline V gene, CDR1 is MDHEN and CDR2 is SYDVKM. The CDR3 DNA reads as TGTGCCAGCAGCCCAAGGGGGGGGATGGATGAAAAACTGTTTTTT. This encodes CASSPRGGMDEKLFF.

The V call is TRBV12-3 or TRBV12-4, the J call TRBJ1-1, with D hard to call. The CDR3 sequence is 13 residues long. Trimming left V 6 bases short and J 1 base short, with 9 bases between. CDR3 amino acids: CASRVQQNTEAFF. In DNA, the CDR3 is TGTGCCAGCAGGGTACAGCAGAACACTGAAGCTTTCTTT.

This chain uses TRBV7-2 with TRBJ2-2; D unclear. V lost 6 bases to trimming and J lost 4 bases, with 9 bases between them. Germline V gene sequence: CDR1 SGHTA, CDR2 FQGNSA. The CDR3 sequence is 13 residues long. The CDR3 loop is CASSERITGELFF. CDR3 DNA sequence: TGTGCCAGCAGTGAGAGGATCACCGGGGAGCTGTTTTTT.

The chain recombines TRBV11-3 with TRBJ2-2; a possible D gene is TRBD2 (6 bases). CDR3 size: 17 residues. V lost 4 bases, J lost 1 base, and 16 bases lay in between. The germline gives CDR1 SGHNT, CDR2 YENEEA. CDR3 coding DNA: TGTGCCAGCAGCTCGGGGTTGTGGGGGGAGAACACCGGGGAGCTGTTTTTT. Translation: CASSSGLWGENTGELFF. Using reference TRBV11-3 and TRBJ2-2 for the parts outside the CDR3, the full variable domain is EAGVVQSPRYKIIEKKQPVAFWCNPISGHNTLYWYLQNLGQGPELLIRYENEEAVDDSQLPKDRFSAERLKGVDSTLKIQPAELGDSAVYLCASSSGLWGENTGELFFGEGSRLTVL.

CDR3 DNA: TGTGCCAGCAGCCCACCGGCAGCGTTGGGGAGTGAGCAGTTCTTC. It codes for CASSPPAALGSEQFF. This chain links TRBV5-6 with TRBJ2-1; D possibly corresponds to TRBD2 (5 bases). Germline CDR1 SGHDT, CDR2 YYEEEE. Between the trimmed V and J ends, which lost 4 bases and 9 bases, there was a span of 20 bases. The CDR3 consists of 15 residues.

Only a few counts were recorded for this clone. The chain combines TRBV20-1 with TRBJ1-5, with D possibly being TRBD1 (5 bases). Germline CDR1 reads DFQATT; CDR2 reads SNEGSKA (reference sequence). CDR3 length: 12 residues. Trimming removed 3 bases from V and 4 bases from J, with 7 bases in between. The CDR3 here is CSASRGNQPQHF. The CDR3 DNA is TGCAGTGCTAGTCGGGGGAATCAGCCCCAGCATTTT.